A selection of T cell receptor beta chains follows, all from one sample in a study of cytomegalovirus exposure and HLA in healthy donors. The repertoire was sequenced with immunoSEQ multiplex PCR; TCRdb's copy has only in-frame clones and lacks some. Of 90,000 to 150,000 clones in the sample, about nine tenths are singletons; the top ten hold about 4.4%. Sequencing was performed on PBMCs. The receptors shown here come from a man aged 18 to 29 in good health and CMV-seropositive. CDR3s include the opening cysteine and the closing phenylalanine or tryptophan. A D gene is named only where the DNA matches it firmly. Size tells how often a clone was seen (once, few, many) or the class of an expanded clone, and some rows leave it out.

CDR3 protein	CDR3 DNA	clone size	V gene	J gene	D gene
CASSEGYTGVLYEQYF	TGTGCCAGTAGTGAAGGGTATACAGGGGTTCTATACGAGCAGTACTTC	-	TRBV19	TRBJ2-7	TRBD1
CASSLPGQYNYEQYF	TGTGCCAGCAGCCTACCGGGACAGTACAACTACGAGCAGTACTTC	few	TRBV7-2	TRBJ2-7	TRBD1
CASSESGQVSRANVLTF	TGTGCCAGCAGTGAGTCGGGACAGGTATCCCGGGCCAACGTCCTGACTTTC	-	TRBV6-4	TRBJ2-6	TRBD1
CASSQDVSSNQPQHF	TGCGCCAGCAGCCAAGATGTGAGTAGCAATCAGCCCCAGCATTTT	-	TRBV4-1	TRBJ1-5	-
CASSPPTTTDTQYF	TGCGCCAGCAGCCCACCGACAACTACAGATACGCAGTATTTT	-	TRBV5-1	TRBJ2-3	-
CASSLEGQGNTEAFF	TGCGCCAGCAGCTTGGAAGGACAGGGGAACACTGAAGCTTTCTTT	-	TRBV5-1	TRBJ1-1	TRBD1
CASSYSPEGGYEQYF	TGTGCCAGCAGTTACTCCCCCGAGGGTGGGTACGAGCAGTACTTC	-	TRBV6-5	TRBJ2-7	-
CASSAGSSVPDTQYF	TGTGCCAGCAGCGCAGGTTCTAGCGTCCCAGATACGCAGTATTTT	-	TRBV6-5	TRBJ2-3	-
CASSLERMRNEQFF	TGTGCCAGCAGCTTAGAGAGGATGAGGAATGAGCAGTTCTTC	few	TRBV7-9	TRBJ2-1	-
CASSVRGIAGVARYYNEQFF	TGTGCCAGCAGCGTAAGGGGGATAGCGGGGGTCGCCCGCTACTACAATGAGCAGTTCTTC	-	TRBV21-1	TRBJ2-1	-
CASSERGHREAFF	TGCGCCAGCAGTGAAAGGGGACACCGGGAAGCTTTCTTT	-	TRBV10-2	TRBJ1-1	-
CASSPGTYGGYTF	TGTGCCAGTAGTCCCGGGACTTATGGTGGCTACACCTTC	-	TRBV19	TRBJ1-2	-
CASSQGLAVYNEQFF	TGTGCCAGCAGCCAAGGACTAGCGGTATACAATGAGCAGTTCTTC	-	TRBV5-8	TRBJ2-1	TRBD2
CSVASDREDYEQYF	TGCAGCGTGGCCTCGGACAGGGAAGACTACGAGCAGTACTTC	-	TRBV29-1	TRBJ2-7	TRBD1
CASSEGSGGLNEQFF	TGTGCCAGCAGTGAAGGGAGCGGGGGGCTCAATGAGCAGTTCTTC	-	TRBV6-1	TRBJ2-1	TRBD2
CASSVTPGSEEPQHF	TGTGCCAGCAGCGTAACTCCGGGGTCAGAAGAGCCCCAGCATTTT	-	TRBV9	TRBJ1-5	-
CASSTSGTGIYGYTF	TGCGCCAGCAGCACCTCCGGGACAGGGATATATGGCTACACCTTC	-	TRBV5-1	TRBJ1-2	TRBD1
CASRPTGHGNQPQHF	TGTGCCAGCAGACCGACAGGTCATGGCAATCAGCCCCAGCATTTT	-	TRBV6-5	TRBJ1-5	-
CASSPPFYEQYF	TGTGCCAGCAGTCCCCCTTTCTACGAGCAGTACTTC	once	TRBV28	TRBJ2-7	-
CASSQGAGVLLMNTEAFF	TGCGCCAGCAGCCAAGGTGCCGGGGTCCTCCTTATGAACACTGAAGCTTTCTTT	-	TRBV4-3	TRBJ1-1	-
CASRGTGTEKLFF	TGTGCCAGCAGGGGGACAGGGACCGAAAAACTGTTTTTT	-	TRBV2	TRBJ1-4	TRBD1